The subject of this entry is one T cell receptor (beta chain). Its antigen is unknown. The CDR3 runs to 13 residues. Germline loops: CDR1 SGHRS, CDR2 YFSETQ. Deletions cut 0 bases from V and 2 bases from J, with 3 bases between. These data originate in a study of cytomegalovirus exposure and HLA in healthy donors. Primers for the PCR totalled 60 Vbeta and 13 Jbeta. The table came from immunoSEQ multiplex PCR; TCRdb's copy has only in-frame clones and leaves some out. The sample carries some 130,000 clones, roughly three quarters recorded once. Study outcomes and limitations: As a later analysis revealed, the rate of TCR association differed by HLA locus, with DRB1 most and HLA-C fewest. Highly shared variants forming one cluster were likely a sequencing artifact.

The source is a man aged 25 to 45 in good health and CMV-seronegative. Input material: PBMCs. The chain is built from TRBV5-1 and TRBJ1-3; D is uncertain. Here the CDR3 reads CASSLDTGNTIYF. DNA of the CDR3: TGCGCCAGCAGCTTGGACACTGGAAACACCATATATTTT.